These T cell receptor beta chains were read from a single sample in a study of T cell responses to AZD1222 COVID-19 vaccine. The table came from immunoSEQ multiplex PCR; TCRdb's copy has only in-frame clones and leaves some out. The repertoire holds tens of thousands of clones, 90% seen once, with 3% in the top ten. Material: peripheral blood, obtained on day 0 of AZD1222 vaccination. The receptors shown here come from an adult in good health. Each CDR3 is given without its conserved first and last residue. Not every row has a clone size; where given, it reads once, few, many or a size class.

TRBJ1-2	TRBV5-1	-	ASSFGVGVSYGYT
TRBJ1-4	TRBV29-1	-	SVPLTGRGEKLF
TRBJ2-4	TRBV30	-	AWSGSLAKNIQY
TRBJ1-5	TRBV10-3	-	AISPGRRGQNQPQH
TRBJ1-1	TRBV5-1	-	ASSLDPVNTEAF
TRBJ1-3	TRBV13	once	ASSLDRFSGNTIY
TRBJ2-3	TRBV7-7	-	ASSLGAADTQY
TRBJ2-7	TRBV19	-	ASTGSNSYEQY
TRBJ1-2	TRBV28	-	ASSPFGGQGVHGYT
TRBJ1-6	TRBV7-3	-	ASSLSGSGSPLH
TRBJ1-6	TRBV5-1	-	ASSLTAGEESPLH
TRBJ1-2	TRBV6-5	-	ASKDQGRPIYGYT
TRBJ1-5	TRBV19	-	ASSMGGNQPQH
TRBJ1-2	TRBV7-9	-	ASSPRLLPRDGYT
TRBJ1-4	TRBV19	once	ASSSPGTGGSHEKLF
TRBJ1-5	TRBV18	-	ASSPRAGNQPQH
TRBJ2-7	TRBV2	-	ASKGDSYEQY
TRBJ2-7	TRBV19	-	ASSRTSGVRPPYEQY
TRBJ1-2	TRBV27	-	ASSLTGAYGYT
TRBJ2-7	TRBV19	-	ASSMTGYHEQY
TRBJ2-1	TRBV2	once	ASTPYYNEQF
TRBJ2-7	TRBV5-1	once	ASSTTSDSYEQY
TRBJ1-1	TRBV7-6	-	ASSADRGGTEAF
TRBJ2-6	TRBV28	once	ASSSPGDAGANVLT
TRBJ2-3	TRBV10-1	-	ASSGGLADTDTQY
TRBJ1-6	TRBV14	few	ASSPPGSYNSPLH
TRBJ1-6	TRBV19	-	ASTYRDNFAPLH
TRBJ1-2	TRBV4-1	-	ASSQVGQANYGYT
TRBJ1-2	TRBV19	-	ASSVLNYGYT
TRBJ1-5	TRBV5-1	-	ASSLTEGQPQH
TRBJ2-1	TRBV7-2	-	ASSLRPRTSGSSNEQF
TRBJ1-2	TRBV10-2	-	ASSEGQWIYT
TRBJ2-5	TRBV11-2	-	ASSFRQGETQY
TRBJ1-2	TRBV28	once	ASSLMAGAHGYT
TRBJ1-1	TRBV11-2	-	ASSSRTQGRDTEAF
TRBJ2-3	TRBV2	once	ASSRGPRTDTQY
TRBJ2-3	TRBV4-2	few	ASSADRDTQY
TRBJ1-1	TRBV7-6	-	ASRPDTGGGTEAF
TRBJ1-5	TRBV11-2	-	ASSHGDNQPQH
TRBJ1-4	TRBV28	-	ASSYVQGYEKLF
TRBJ1-1	TRBV13	-	ASSFGTGTSSSAF
TRBJ1-4	TRBV6-5	-	ASSRGWANEKLF
TRBJ1-2	TRBV12-3/TRBV12-4	-	ASKRDREGYT
TRBJ1-4	TRBV25-1	-	ASSEGGEKLF
TRBJ2-2	TRBV6-5	-	ASSSMTGNTGELF
TRBJ1-4	TRBV2	few	ASSEVSSGEKLF
TRBJ1-1	TRBV27	once	ASSLSGYTEAF
TRBJ1-1	TRBV2	-	ASSGSGNTEAF
TRBJ1-1	TRBV5-1	-	ASSLDGQGLNEAF
TRBJ2-1	TRBV5-1	-	ASSLADNSYNEQF
TRBJ2-1	TRBV25-1	-	ASSESFSYSYNEQF
TRBJ1-1	TRBV5-1	once	ASSADGNTEAF
TRBJ2-2	TRBV2	-	ASSEGRANTGELF
TRBJ2-5	TRBV7-8	-	ASSSRHGPSAQY